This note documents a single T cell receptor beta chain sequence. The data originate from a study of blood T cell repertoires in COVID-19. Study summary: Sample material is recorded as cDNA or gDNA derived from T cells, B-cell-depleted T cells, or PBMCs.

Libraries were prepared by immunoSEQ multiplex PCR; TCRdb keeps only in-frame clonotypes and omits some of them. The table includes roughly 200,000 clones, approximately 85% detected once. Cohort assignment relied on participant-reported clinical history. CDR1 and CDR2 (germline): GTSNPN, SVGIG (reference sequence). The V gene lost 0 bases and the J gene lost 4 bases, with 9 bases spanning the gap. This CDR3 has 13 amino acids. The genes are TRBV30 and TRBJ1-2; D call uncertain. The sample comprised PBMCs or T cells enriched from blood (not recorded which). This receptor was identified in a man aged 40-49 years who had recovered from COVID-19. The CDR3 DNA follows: TGTGCCTGGAGTGTGGAGGGAACCTATGGCTACACCTTC. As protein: CAWSVEGTYGYTF.